The present T cell receptor beta chain was sequenced within a study of T cell changes during pregnancy in multiple sclerosis. CDR1 SNHLY and CDR2 FYNNEI come from the germline V gene. After removal of 8 bases from V and 4 bases from J, the junction contained 11 bases not matched to a gene. The CDR3 has 15 residues. Measured with immunoSEQ multiplex PCR; TCRdb has only the in-frame clones, and not every one. The table includes over 50,000 clones, approximately 90% detected once. The origin of this receptor is a female donor with multiple sclerosis, enrolled in a pregnancy study. This sample comprised peripheral blood, obtained after pregnancy. The chain carries TRBV2 and TRBJ2-1; 7 bases fit TRBD1. CDR3 loop: CASGAYEGAYNEQFF. CDR3 bases: TGTGCCAGCGGAGCTTATGAGGGGGCGTACAATGAGCAGTTCTTC.